This T cell receptor beta chain is from a study of sequential checkpoint blockade in melanoma (dated by TCRdb to the late 2010s). Regarding the complete study: In a 1:1 randomization, patients received either first-line nivolumab then ipilimumab (arm A) or ipilimumab then nivolumab (arm B). The same lesion was the source of 75% to 90% of the matched pre- and post-treatment tumor biopsy pairs. Both trial sequences were followed by maintenance nivolumab. For about 22 patients, matched tumor biopsies were taken both before treatment and at week 13, after single-agent nivolumab (arm A) or ipilimumab (arm B). DNA from 91 pretreatment melanoma tumor samples was subjected to TCRbeta immunosequencing.

Inclusive of the bounding cysteine and phenylalanine, the CDR3 is 15 residues long. Of the read, only the CDR3 DNA is kept; its 45 bases are in frame from base 1. Taken from the germline V gene (reference sequence), the CDR1 and CDR2 loops are GTSNPN and SVGIG. V was cut back by 1 base and J by 8 bases, leaving a gap of 19 bases between them. The immunoSEQ Assay was used to immunosequence TCRbeta CDR3 regions from genomic DNA. Before high-throughput sequencing, genomic DNA was amplified using bias-controlled multiplex PCR. From the authors' description of their analysis: To quantify the absolute abundance of each unique TCRbeta CDR3 region, the sequences were collapsed and filtered. Clonality, defined as 1 minus Pielou's evenness, was calculated using productive rearrangements only. To compute tumor T-cell fraction, TCRbeta template counts were normalized to usable DNA, with usable DNA estimated from several housekeeping genes. Clones with significantly greater frequencies in on-treatment versus baseline samples were identified using a previously published method. TCRdb took this table from immuneACCESS and kept in-frame rearrangements with V and J called. Such tables lack part of the clones; where checked against another copy, unresolved V genes explain under half of the gap, and the rest is unexplained. V, J and clone size reflect that table, while D and trimming were determined from the DNA. Counted in this sample were about 5,600 clones; around a third of them appeared once. The ten largest clonotypes hold roughly 10% of the sample.

The sample's treatment or condition label, decoded: randomized to nivolumab then ipilimumab (arm A) or the reverse (arm B). Prior DNA-damaging chemotherapy had not been received by any trial patient. Samples were obtained from patients with melanoma enrolled in CheckMate 064, a randomized, open-label phase II trial of sequential checkpoint blockade. Genomic DNA from formalin-fixed paraffin-embedded (FFPE) tissue samples was used for tumor TCR sequencing. What the authors observed across the whole study: PD-L1 staining and CD8+ T-cell counts correlated with tumor T-cell fraction and clonality, whereas mutational load did not. Achieving clinical benefit was about 30 times more likely for patients whose tumor T-cell fraction and clonality increased by week 13. Among patients in the nivolumab-first arm (arm A), tumor TIL clonality before treatment was associated with response (P = .04). Small sample sizes and reduced statistical power limited the within-arm analyses of tumor T-cell fraction. Larger, independent patient cohorts are needed to validate the response-prediction model that combines TCR metrics and mutation burden.

This clone has only one observation. Its antigen target is currently unknown. No per-base quality is available; no much larger clone lies one base away. Here the sequenced sample was tumor tissue (inferred from file names), taken from a patient given nivolumab and ipilimumab in sequence. This receptor was identified in a human donor with melanoma. The rearrangement joined TRBV30 to TRBJ2-3, with an unclear D gene assignment. CDR3 protein: CAWSAEVGYLGTQYF. The sequence in DNA is TGTGCCTGGAGTGCAGAAGTCGGGTATCTCGGTACGCAGTATTTT.